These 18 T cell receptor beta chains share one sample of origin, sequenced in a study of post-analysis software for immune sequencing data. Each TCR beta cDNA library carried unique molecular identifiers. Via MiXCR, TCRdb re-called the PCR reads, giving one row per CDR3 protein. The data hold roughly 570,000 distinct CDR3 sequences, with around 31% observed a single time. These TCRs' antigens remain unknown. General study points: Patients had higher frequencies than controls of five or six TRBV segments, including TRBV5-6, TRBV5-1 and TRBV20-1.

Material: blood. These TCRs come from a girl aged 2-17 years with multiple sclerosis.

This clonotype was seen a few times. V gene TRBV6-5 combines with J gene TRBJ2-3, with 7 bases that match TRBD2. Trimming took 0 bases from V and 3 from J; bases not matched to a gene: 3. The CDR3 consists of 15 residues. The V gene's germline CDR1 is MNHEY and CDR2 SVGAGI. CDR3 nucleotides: TGTGCCAGCAGTTACTCACGCGGGGGAACAGATACGCAGTATTTT. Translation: CASSYSRGGTDTQYF.

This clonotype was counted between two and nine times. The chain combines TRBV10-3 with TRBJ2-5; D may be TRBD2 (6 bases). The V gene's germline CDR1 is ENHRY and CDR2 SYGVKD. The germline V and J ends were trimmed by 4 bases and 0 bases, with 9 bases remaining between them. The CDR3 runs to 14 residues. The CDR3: CAISGSGDQETQYF. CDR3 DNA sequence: TGTGCCATCAGTGGCTCGGGGGACCAAGAGACCCAGTACTTC.

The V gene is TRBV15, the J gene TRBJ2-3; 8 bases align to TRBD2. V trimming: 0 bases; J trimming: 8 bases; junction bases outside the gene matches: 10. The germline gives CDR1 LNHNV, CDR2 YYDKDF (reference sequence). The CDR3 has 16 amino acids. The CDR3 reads CATSRDGSDREGTQYF. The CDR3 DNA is TGTGCCACCAGCAGAGATGGGAGTGACCGGGAGGGTACGCAGTATTTT.

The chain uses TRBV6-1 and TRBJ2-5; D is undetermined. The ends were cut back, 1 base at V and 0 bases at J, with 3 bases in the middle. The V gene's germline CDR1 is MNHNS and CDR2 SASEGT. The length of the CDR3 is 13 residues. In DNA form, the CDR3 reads TGTGCCAGCAGTGAAGTGTACCAAGAGACCCAGTACTTC. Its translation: CASSEVYQETQYF.

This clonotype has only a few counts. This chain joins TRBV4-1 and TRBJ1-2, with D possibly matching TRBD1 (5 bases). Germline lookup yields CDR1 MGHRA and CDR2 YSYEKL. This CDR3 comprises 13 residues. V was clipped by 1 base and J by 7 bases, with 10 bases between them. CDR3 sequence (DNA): TGCGCCAGCAGCCAAGCGGGGGTCGCTGGCTACACCTTC. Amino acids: CASSQAGVAGYTF.

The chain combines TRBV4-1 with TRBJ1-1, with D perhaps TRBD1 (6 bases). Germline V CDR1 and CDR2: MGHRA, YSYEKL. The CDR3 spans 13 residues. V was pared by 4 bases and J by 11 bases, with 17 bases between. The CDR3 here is CASSLEPTGGAFF. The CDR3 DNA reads TGCGCCAGCAGCCTGGAGCCGACAGGAGGGGCTTTCTTT.

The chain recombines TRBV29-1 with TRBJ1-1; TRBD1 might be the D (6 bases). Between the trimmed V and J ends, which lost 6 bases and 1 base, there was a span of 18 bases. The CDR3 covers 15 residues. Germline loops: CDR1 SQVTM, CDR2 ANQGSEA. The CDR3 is CSVDAPTGTNTEAFF. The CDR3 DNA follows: TGCAGCGTCGATGCCCCGACAGGTACGAACACTGAAGCTTTCTTT.

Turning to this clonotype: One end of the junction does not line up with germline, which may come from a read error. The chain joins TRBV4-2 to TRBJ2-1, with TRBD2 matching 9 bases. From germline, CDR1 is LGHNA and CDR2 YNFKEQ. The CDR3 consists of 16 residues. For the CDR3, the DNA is TGTGCCGGCAGCCAAGAGCATCAGCGGGGGGCGAGTGAGCAGTTCTTC. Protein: CAGSQEHQRGASEQFF.

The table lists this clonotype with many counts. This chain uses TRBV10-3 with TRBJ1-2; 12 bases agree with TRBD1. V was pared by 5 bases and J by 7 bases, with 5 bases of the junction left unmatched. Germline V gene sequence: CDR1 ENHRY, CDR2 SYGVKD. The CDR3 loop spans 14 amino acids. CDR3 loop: CAISPGQGAGGYTF. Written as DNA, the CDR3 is TGTGCCATCAGTCCGGGACAGGGGGCCGGTGGCTACACCTTC.

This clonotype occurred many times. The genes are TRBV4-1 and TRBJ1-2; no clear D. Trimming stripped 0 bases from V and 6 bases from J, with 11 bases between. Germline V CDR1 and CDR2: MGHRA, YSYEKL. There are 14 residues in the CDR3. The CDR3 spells CASSQERFTHGYTF. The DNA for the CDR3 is TGCGCCAGCAGCCAAGAGAGGTTTACCCATGGCTACACCTTC.

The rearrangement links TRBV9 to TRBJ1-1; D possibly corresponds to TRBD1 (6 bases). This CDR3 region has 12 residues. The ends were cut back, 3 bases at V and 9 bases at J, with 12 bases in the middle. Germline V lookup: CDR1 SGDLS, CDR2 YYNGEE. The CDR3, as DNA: TGTGCCAGCAGCGGGGGACAAGGCCAAGCTTTCTTT. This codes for CASSGGQGQAFF.

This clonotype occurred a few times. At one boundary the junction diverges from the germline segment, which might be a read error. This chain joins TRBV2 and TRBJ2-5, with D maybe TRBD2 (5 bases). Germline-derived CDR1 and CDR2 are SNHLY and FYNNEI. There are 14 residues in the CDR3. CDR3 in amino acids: CASKTTPVQGTQYF. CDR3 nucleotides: TGTGCCAGCAAGACTACTCCGGTACAAGGGACCCAGTACTTC.

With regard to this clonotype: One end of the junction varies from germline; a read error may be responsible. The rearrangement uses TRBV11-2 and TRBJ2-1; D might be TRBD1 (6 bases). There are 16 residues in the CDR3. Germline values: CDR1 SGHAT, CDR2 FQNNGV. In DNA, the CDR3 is TGTGTCAGCAGCCCCAGACCAGGACAGTACTACAATGAGCAGTTCTTC. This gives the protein CVSSPRPGQYYNEQFF. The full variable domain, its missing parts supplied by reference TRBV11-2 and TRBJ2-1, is EAGVAQSPRYKIIEKRQSVAFWCNPISGHATLYWYQQILGQGPKLLIQFQNNGVVDDSQLPKDRFSAERLKGVDSTLKIQPAKLEDSAVYLCVSSPRPGQYYNEQFFGPGTRLTVL.

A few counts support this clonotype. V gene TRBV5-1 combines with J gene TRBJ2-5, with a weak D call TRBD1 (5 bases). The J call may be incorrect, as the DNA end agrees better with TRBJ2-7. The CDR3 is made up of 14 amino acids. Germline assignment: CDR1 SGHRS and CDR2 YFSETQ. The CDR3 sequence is CASSFLYQGYEQYF. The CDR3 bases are TGCGCCAGCAGCTTTCTTTATCAGGGTTACGAGCAGTACTTC.

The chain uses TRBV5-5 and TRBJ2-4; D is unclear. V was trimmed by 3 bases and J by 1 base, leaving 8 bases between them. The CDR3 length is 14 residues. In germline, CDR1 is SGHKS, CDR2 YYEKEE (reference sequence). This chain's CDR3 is CASSWAAAKNIQYF. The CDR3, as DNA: TGTGCCAGCAGCTGGGCAGCCGCCAAAAACATTCAGTACTTC. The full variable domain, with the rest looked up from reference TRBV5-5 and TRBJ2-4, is DAGVTQSPTHLIKTRGQQVTLRCSPISGHKSVSWYQQVLGQGPQFIFQYYEKEERGRGNFPDRFSARQFPNYSSELNVNALLLGDSALYLCASSWAAAKNIQYFGAGTRLSVL.

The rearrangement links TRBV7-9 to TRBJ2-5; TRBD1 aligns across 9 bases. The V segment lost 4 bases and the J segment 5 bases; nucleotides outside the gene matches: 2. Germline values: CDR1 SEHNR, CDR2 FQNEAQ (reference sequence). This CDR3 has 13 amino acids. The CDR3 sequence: CASSWTGAETQYF. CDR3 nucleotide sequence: TGTGCCAGCAGCTGGACAGGGGCCGAGACCCAGTACTTC. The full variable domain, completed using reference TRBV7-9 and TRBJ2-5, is DTGVSQNPRHKITKRGQNVTFRCDPISEHNRLYWYRQTLGQGPEFLTYFQNEAQLEKSRLLSDRFSAERPKGSFSTLEIQRTEQGDSAMYLCASSWTGAETQYFGPGTRLLVL.

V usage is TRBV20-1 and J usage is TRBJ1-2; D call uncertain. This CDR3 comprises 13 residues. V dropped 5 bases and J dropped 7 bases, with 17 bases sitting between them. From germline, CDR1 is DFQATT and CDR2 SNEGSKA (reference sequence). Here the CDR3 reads CSAPTEPMAGYTF. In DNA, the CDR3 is TGCAGTGCTCCCACAGAACCTATGGCTGGCTACACCTTC.

As DNA, the CDR3 is TGTGCCATCAGTACCCTGGACGAGAACTATGGCTACACCTTC. Its protein product is CAISTLDENYGYTF. This chain joins TRBV10-3 and TRBJ1-2; D remains ambiguous. CDR3 length: 14 amino acids. Germline CDR1 ENHRY, CDR2 SYGVKD. Trimming pared 5 bases from V and 2 bases from J, leaving 12 bases between.